This TCR beta chain emerged from a study of cytomegalovirus exposure and HLA in healthy donors (TCRdb year 2017). Regarding the study in general: An earlier analysis of approximately 640 of the donors reported approximately 270 Gb of sequence data and approximately 110 million unique TCR beta sequences from 190 million or so T cells. About five DR-DQ haplotypes were treated as single units for association and clustering because of strong linkage in the cohort. Genome-wide SNP genotypes for about 65% of the roughly 700 donors were used in a later genetic analysis, which treated that subset as a discovery cohort. A later analysis re-analyzed previously published TCR beta repertoires from 550 to 700 donors and added high-resolution HLA genotyping to study TCR occurrence patterns. The study aimed to test whether cataloging public T cell receptors could reveal signatures of past pathogen exposure. To decide whether each TCR beta V gene segment behaved as functional or pseudogenic, an earlier analysis of fewer than 750 of the donors relied on high-throughput TCR beta sequencing. An early release covering roughly 600 HLA-typed donors comprised roughly 300 gigabases of sequencing data and 65 million to 100 million unique TCR sequences. The study used immunosequencing to profile the T cell repertoires of some 600 subjects and linked those repertoires to cytomegalovirus serostatus. HLA typing included class I and class II loci at four-digit resolution. The study combined high-throughput TCR immunosequencing, statistical association of individual TCRs with disease status, and machine learning to predict cytomegalovirus infection status. Of the roughly 390 genotyped donors, 75% to 85% were placed in the genetic ancestry cluster associated with self-reported Caucasian donors. Typing coverage varied by locus: about 620-630 donors for A, B, C, DRB1 and DQB1; roughly 560 for DQA1; nearly 610 for DPA1; approximately 470 for DPB1. Rather than using new phenotypic data, the later analysis identified candidate immune exposures from TCR beta sequences and from how often those sequences occurred across donors. Donor age, sex, ethnicity and CMV serostatus were collected together with the repertoire data. Across some 400 genotyped donors of the cohort, an average of roughly 230,000 unique TCR beta nucleotide sequences per donor were sequenced, and roughly 20% of those sequences were non-productive. Along with the roughly 710-subject first cohort, a separate validation cohort of over 90 different subjects was used. All discovery cohort repertoires had been generated on a single sequencing platform. Broad study findings and their caveats: An association between a missense DCLRE1C variant and V-gene and J-gene trimming of TCR beta chains was found in a later genetic analysis and replicated in an independent cohort. A later genetic analysis reported fewer N-insertions in productive TCRs among donors in an Asian-associated ancestry cluster than the roughly 690-donor mean. Seventeen rarely observed V segments, including chromosome 9 orphons, were excluded from the earlier analysis of a few hundred of the donors because counts were too low. Correlated functional status among segregating V segments might be attributable to linkage disequilibrium, but an unknown experimental factor could not be ruled out. Roughly uniform sequencing depth across donors was assumed in presence/absence analyses, although this assumption may not hold. The cohort was sequenced for TCR beta chains only, and without alpha or paired-chain data the features that could be detected were limited. A few of the identified cytomegalovirus-associated TCR beta chains were confirmed in vitro to be specific for cytomegalovirus antigens. Some IMGT-functional V segments, including TRBV6-2 and TRBV6-3, could not be told apart with the 87-base-pair reads, so those segments were excluded. Specific HLA alleles were associated with 18,000 or so TCR beta sequences at a false discovery rate of 0.05 in a later analysis. Across donors, most TCR sequences were observed very rarely, whereas some public TCRs were present in many individuals. In the study, roughly 160 TCR beta chains were listed as associated with cytomegalovirus. Most CMV-associated TCR beta chains appeared to be HLA-restricted in a later analysis, and the HLA associations seemed to be driven largely by CMV exposure. According to a later analysis, TCR association rates differed among HLA loci, with DRB1 alleles showing the most associated TCRs and HLA-C alleles showing the fewest. It was suggested by the authors that the approach could potentially be generalized to other disease states and immunological phenotypes. According to a later analysis, parvovirus B19, influenza, CMV and Epstein-Barr virus appeared linked to several top co-occurrence clusters. Because some donors lacked HLA typing at each locus, the association tests relied only on the typed subset. When HLA alleles, especially DR and DQ, strongly co-occurred, TCR associations were difficult to assign to individual alleles. Compared with equally common non-associated chains, HLA-associated TCR beta chains in a later analysis were more clonally expanded and had lower generation probabilities. A further reported finding was that TCR beta sequences accurately predicted the HLA-A and HLA-B alleles for most subjects in the first cohort. For the cohort, immune exposure information was limited to CMV serostatus. Broadly in line with IMGT annotations, most TCR beta V segments showed up in productive rearrangements about 87% or about 30% of the time in an earlier analysis of 587 of the donors. A cluster of highly shared sequence variants was judged likely to represent a technical artifact of the sequencing pipeline. The classifier was reported to diagnose cytomegalovirus status with high specificity and sensitivity in both the original cohort and the validation cohort.

To prepare the library, the immunoSEQ multiplex PCR assay was applied. For the multiplex PCR, a mixture combining 60 forward primers for TCR Vbeta segments and 13 reverse primers for TCR Jbeta segments was used. Amplification of the CDR3 region of rearranged TCR beta genes was performed with a multiplex PCR assay on genomic DNA. The amplified TCR beta libraries were sequenced on the Illumina HiSeq System as 87-base-pair reads. In the paper's pipeline: In a later analysis, tens of millions of unique TCR beta chains were counted across the roughly 610 repertoires, and roughly 11 million of these chains were shared by at least two donors. A nearest-neighbor algorithm error-corrected the raw reads and collapsed the reads into unique sequences, merging closely related sequences to remove PCR and sequencing errors. To assign V, D and J gene segments, CDR3 sequences were aligned to IMGT reference sequences. For a sequence to be retained, a match of at least six nucleotides to both a V gene segment and a J gene segment was required. Rearrangements were called productive when the CDR3 lacked stop codons and stayed in frame with V and J; all others were non-productive. Following IMGT convention, CDR3 was defined as the stretch from the second conserved V-encoded cysteine to the conserved J-encoded phenylalanine. In an earlier analysis of approximately 500 of the donors, sequences lacking an unambiguous match to a single V gene segment were excluded. An earlier analysis of 500 to 700 of the donors classified V segments as functional when productive rearrangements were above 56.7% and as segregating when the standard deviation between donors was above 5%. To diagnose cytomegalovirus status from the catalog of TCR beta chain sequences, a statistical classification framework was built. V and J gene assignment, in a later analysis, came from comparing TCR nucleotide sequences with IMGT/GENE-DB human TR gene sequences. Using the TCRdist pipeline, a later analysis assigned CDR3 sequences along with most-parsimonious VDJ recombination scenarios. In a later analysis, each TCR beta chain was defined by its CDR3 amino acid sequence together with its V-gene family, and reads lacking a unique V-gene family were excluded. As a way to deal with suspected cross-contamination and a sequencing artifact, a later analysis dropped hundreds of nucleotide sequences that were highly shared and had low generation probability. A later analysis calculated a clonal expansion index for each public chain from normalized within-repertoire ranks of inferred template counts. In a later analysis, generation probabilities were computed with a VDJ recombination model fitted to out-of-frame rearrangements, and the resulting probabilities were checked against IGoR. Hypergeometric tests were used in a later analysis to score TCR-TCR, TCR-HLA and TCR-CMV co-occurrence, with a repertoire-size bias correction applied to the TCR pairs. False discovery rates were estimated in a later analysis by permuting HLA or CMV assignments 20 times. In a later analysis, co-occurring TCRs were grouped using DBSCAN, and TCRdist sequence similarity was added for clustering within HLA-allele-positive subsets. Repertoires with fewer than 30,000 or more than 120,000 public chains were left out of co-occurrence clustering, as were five repertoires with anomalous nucleotide sharing. TCRdb took this table from immuneACCESS and kept in-frame rearrangements with V and J called. Such tables lack part of the clones; where checked against another copy, unresolved V genes explain under half of the gap, and the rest is unexplained. Clone size and V and J calls were adopted from that table, with D and trimming inferred from the DNA. The sample yields approximately 150,000 clones; about 72% were counted once. Clones ranked in the top ten supply approximately 2.1% of the sample.

In total, around 600 healthy bone marrow donors made up the cohort. Cohort members were all nominally healthy when sampled, although unrecorded immune exposures were likely present. The donor tested CMV seronegative, placing the donor among the 350 or so seronegative members of the cohort. Each donor provided a peripheral blood sample, and peripheral blood mononuclear cells were used for TCR beta sequencing. Genomic DNA was extracted from the blood cell samples with the Qiagen DNeasy Blood Extraction Kit. A note on this clone: The target of this receptor is not known. It has no much larger one-base neighbor in the sample; base qualities were not kept.

The germline V gene encodes CDR1 PRHDT and CDR2 FYEKMQ (reference sequence). V is pruned by 2 bases and J by 0 bases, leaving 4 bases of the junction without a gene match. There are 15 amino acids in the CDR3, from cysteine to phenylalanine inclusive. The sequence is cut down to CDR3 DNA, 45 bases in frame from base 1. The sequence came from a man aged 35 to 55 in good health and CMV-seronegative. This chain joins TRBV13 to TRBJ2-7; 7 nucleotides in the junction match TRBD2. The material sequenced was PBMCs. This receptor carries the CDR3 CASSLWWGGSYEQYF. The sequence in DNA is TGTGCCAGCAGCTTATGGTGGGGGGGCTCCTACGAGCAGTACTTC.